These T cell receptor beta chains were read from a single sample in a study of human T cells and chemical hapten exposure. TCRdb re-analysed the RACE reads in MiXCR, keeping a single row per CDR3 protein. The sample shows 100,000 to 150,000 distinct CDR3 sequences, 8.5% to 9.5% of them seen only once. Sequencing was performed on whole blood. The receptors were gathered from a male donor in good health. Some clones in this sample may be carry-over from other donors' samples. The CDR3 runs from the conserved cysteine through the conserved F or W. The D gene is left open where the match is weak. Clone size, where shown, is once, few, many, or a class for clones that have expanded.

d_call	v_call	j_call	clone_size	cdr3_nt	cdr3_aa
-	TRBV6-5	TRBJ1-4	-	TGTGCCAGCAGTTCCTCAGCACGGGGGCTTACAACTAATGAAAAACTGTTTTTT	CASSSSARGLTTNEKLFF
TRBD2	TRBV20-1	TRBJ2-3	many	TGCAGTGCAGACCTAGCGGGAGATCCCACAGATACGCAGTATTTT	CSADLAGDPTDTQYF
-	TRBV4-1	TRBJ1-5	-	TGCGCCAGCAGCCAAGAGAAGTTTCAGCCCCAGCATTTT	CASSQEKFQPQHF
TRBD2	TRBV6-5	TRBJ2-6	few	TGTGCCAGCAGTTACTCGGCACTAGCGGGAATTGGGGCCAACGTCCTGACTTTC	CASSYSALAGIGANVLTF
-	TRBV9	TRBJ1-2	few	TGTGCCAGCAGCGTAGATCGGGGCTCGGATGGCTACACCTTC	CASSVDRGSDGYTF
-	TRBV5-8	TRBJ2-5	once	TGTGCCAGCAGCTTGGCGCGGAGGGCGGAGACCCAGTACTTC	CASSLARRAETQYF
TRBD1	TRBV12-5	TRBJ1-6	many	TGTGCTAGTGGCTCCCGGGACAGGGGTAATTCACCCCTCCACTTT	CASGSRDRGNSPLHF
-	TRBV6-6	TRBJ1-5	-	TGTGCCAGCAGTTACTCTACTGGGGGCAACAATCAGCCCCAGCATTTT	CASSYSTGGNNQPQHF
-	TRBV19	TRBJ1-6	-	TGTGCCAGTAGTAGCCAGGGGTGGTCACCCCTCCACTTT	CASSSQGWSPLHF
-	TRBV29-1	TRBJ2-5	few	TGCAGCGTCAGGGGGGTTTCAGGGGGAGAGACCCAGTACTTC	CSVRGVSGGETQYF
-	TRBV27	TRBJ1-1	-	TGTGCCAGCAGGGGAGAGGGCAGGGGAGGTGAAGCTTTCTTT	CASRGEGRGGEAFF
-	TRBV28	TRBJ2-7	few	TGTGCCAGCAGTTTAAGGTCCTACGAGCAGTACTTC	CASSLRSYEQYF
-	TRBV15	TRBJ2-7	many	TGTGCCACCAGCAGAGACAGGGCTGGCGAGCAGTACTTC	CATSRDRAGEQYF
TRBD1	TRBV20-1	TRBJ1-4	many	TGCAGTGCGAGGACAGGGGTCGCGGAAAAACTGTTTTTT	CSARTGVAEKLFF
-	TRBV7-9	TRBJ2-7	-	TGTGCCAGCAGCTTAGACGGGACCGAGACCTACGAGCAGTACTTC	CASSLDGTETYEQYF
TRBD1	TRBV7-2	TRBJ2-5	many	TGTGCCAGCAGCGACGAAGAGACAGGGGTTCAAGAGACCCAGTACTTC	CASSDEETGVQETQYF
TRBD2	TRBV6-5	TRBJ2-1	-	TGTGCCAGCACCCCGGAGCGGGGGCGAGGGGACAATGAGCAGTTCTTC	CASTPERGRGDNEQFF
-	TRBV9	TRBJ1-4	few	TGTGCCAGCAGCGGAGGCCTCAGGGGAACTAATGAAAAACTGTTTTTT	CASSGGLRGTNEKLFF
-	TRBV13	TRBJ2-3	-	TGTGCCAGCAGCCCCCAGGCGGCGAGCCCGAGCACAGATACGCAGTATTTT	CASSPQAASPSTDTQYF
-	TRBV12-3/TRBV12-4	TRBJ2-7	-	TGTGCCAGCAGTTTCGGGACGGGCGCCGAGCAGTACTTC	CASSFGTGAEQYF
-	TRBV7-2	TRBJ2-2	few	TGTGCCAGCAGACCCCAGGGTACCGGGGAGCTGTTTTTT	CASRPQGTGELFF
TRBD1	TRBV7-9	TRBJ2-7	few	TGTGCCAGCAGCTTTTCAGACAGGGAGCGCGAGCAGTACTTC	CASSFSDREREQYF
-	TRBV12-3/TRBV12-4	TRBJ2-3	-	TGTGCCAGCAGTGAGGACGGGGGCACAGATACGCAGTATTTT	CASSEDGGTDTQYF
-	TRBV6-4	TRBJ2-3	many	TGTGCCAGCAGTGACTCGAGGAGTCCCGGTGATACGCAGTATTTT	CASSDSRSPGDTQYF
TRBD2	TRBV5-1	TRBJ2-7	few	TGCGCCAGCAGCTGGGGGACTAGCGGGGTCTACGAGCAGTACTTC	CASSWGTSGVYEQYF
TRBD2	TRBV7-9	TRBJ2-7	-	TGTACCAGCAGCCCGAGGGAGCGGGAGTTCTACGAGCAGTACTTC	CTSSPREREFYEQYF
-	TRBV7-9	TRBJ2-2	-	TGTGCCAGCACCAAATACGAACAGACGAACACCGGGGAGCTGTTTTTT	CASTKYEQTNTGELFF
-	TRBV27	TRBJ2-5	many	TGTGCCAGCAGTTGGGGACTCCAAGAGACCCAGTACTTC	CASSWGLQETQYF
TRBD2	TRBV3-1	TRBJ2-1	-	TGTGCCAACAGCCTTACTAGCGGGAGAAGCTATGAGCAGTTCTTC	CANSLTSGRSYEQFF
TRBD2	TRBV19	TRBJ2-3	many	TGTGCCAGTAGTATCGGCGGGGGGGCCTACGATACGCAGTATTTT	CASSIGGGAYDTQYF
TRBD2	TRBV6-2/TRBV6-3	TRBJ2-3	-	TGTGCCAGCACCCCCGGATGGGGGGGTAGCACAGATACGCAGTATTTT	CASTPGWGGSTDTQYF
-	TRBV6-5	TRBJ2-7	many	TGTGCCAGCAGTTACGGGCAGGGGTCCTACGAGCAGTACTTC	CASSYGQGSYEQYF
TRBD2	TRBV19	TRBJ2-1	many	TGTGCCAGTGCCTCTACCTTAGCGGGAGCCACCTACAATGAGCAGTTCTTC	CASASTLAGATYNEQFF
TRBD1	TRBV5-1	TRBJ2-5	many	TGCGCCAGCAGCTTGGGGGGGACAGACCGCCAAGAGACCCAGTACTTC	CASSLGGTDRQETQYF
-	TRBV6-6	TRBJ1-1	few	TGTGCCAGCAGGTCCACAGGGATTGAAGCTTTCTTT	CASRSTGIEAFF
-	TRBV19	TRBJ2-1	few	TGTGCCAGTACTAGGGGCCATGAGCAGTTCTTC	CASTRGHEQFF
-	TRBV18	TRBJ2-3	few	TGTGCCAGCTCACCTAGAGGGGATACGCAGTATTTT	CASSPRGDTQYF
-	TRBV12-3/TRBV12-4	TRBJ1-2	few	TGTGCCAGCAGTTTAGCGACAGACCCTACGTTTGGCTATGGCTACACCTTC	CASSLATDPTFGYGYTF
-	TRBV29-1	TRBJ2-3	-	TGCAGCGTCGCGGGACTCCCTAGCACAGATACGCAGTATTTT	CSVAGLPSTDTQYF
TRBD1	TRBV7-6	TRBJ1-5	many	TGTGCCAGCAGCACGACAGGGGGCATGCAGCCCCAGCATTTT	CASSTTGGMQPQHF
-	TRBV12-3/TRBV12-4	TRBJ2-3	few	TGTGCCAGCAGTCCCAGCGGACAGTCAGATACGCAGTATTTT	CASSPSGQSDTQYF
TRBD1	TRBV20-1	TRBJ2-5	many	TGCAGTGGTCACACCGGGACAGGGACCCAAGAGACCCAGTACTTC	CSGHTGTGTQETQYF
TRBD1	TRBV7-3	TRBJ2-3	few	TGTGCCAGCAGCACTCAGGACAGGGCAGATACGCAGTATTTT	CASSTQDRADTQYF
-	TRBV7-2	TRBJ2-7	few	TGTGCCAGCAGCTCGAGGGGGGAACTAGACCGGGGGAAGCAGTACTTC	CASSSRGELDRGKQYF
TRBD2	TRBV29-1	TRBJ2-1	many	TGCAGCGCCGCCGGGACTAGCGGGAGGGCCACAGTCGGTGAGCAGTTCTTC	CSAAGTSGRATVGEQFF
-	TRBV6-5	TRBJ2-1	-	TGTGCCAGCAGCCCTACGGGGCCGCGCAATGAGCAGTTCTTC	CASSPTGPRNEQFF
-	TRBV10-3	TRBJ1-3	few	TGTGCCATCAGTGAGTCGAAGGTGGGGACCCAGAACGACACCATATATTTT	CAISESKVGTQNDTIYF
-	TRBV4-1	TRBJ1-1	many	TGCGCCAGCAGCCAAGTTGGAGGCTTTAAAGCTTTCTTT	CASSQVGGFKAFF
TRBD1	TRBV6-5	TRBJ1-6	few	TGTGCCAGCAGGCTTGACAGGGTAAATTCACCCCTCCACTTT	CASRLDRVNSPLHF
-	TRBV5-6	TRBJ2-7	many	TGTGCCAGCAGCCAAAGACCCCGTTTTAACTACGAGCAGTACTTC	CASSQRPRFNYEQYF
-	TRBV5-5	TRBJ2-3	-	TGTGCCAGCAGCTTGATACTAATGGCTTCTAGTATCACAGATACGCAGTATTTT	CASSLILMASSITDTQYF
TRBD1	TRBV3-1	TRBJ2-2	few	TGTGCCAGCAGCCTCGTCGGACAGGAGAGCAACACCGGGGAGCTGTTTTTT	CASSLVGQESNTGELFF
-	TRBV7-9	TRBJ1-6	-	TGTGCCAGCAGCTTAGCTGGAACCTATAATTCACCCCTCCACTTT	CASSLAGTYNSPLHF
-	TRBV5-1	TRBJ2-3	many	TGCGCCAGCAGCTTGGCGCGCACAGATACGCAGTATTTT	CASSLARTDTQYF
-	TRBV20-1	TRBJ1-1	many	TGCAGTGCTAGGGAGTCCACTGAAGCTTTCTTT	CSARESTEAFF
TRBD2	TRBV29-1	TRBJ2-2	-	TGCAGCGTGGGAGCGGGAGAACCCGCCGGGGAGCTGTTTTTT	CSVGAGEPAGELFF
TRBD1	TRBV10-2	TRBJ1-6	many	TGCGCCAGCAGTGACCAGGGGGCACTCGGCTCACCCCTCCACTTT	CASSDQGALGSPLHF